This entry describes one T cell receptor (beta chain). Its antigen is undetermined. The source of the sample is a study of radiotherapy plus CTLA-4 blockade in lung cancer. Study background: Patients showed objective responses in 15% to 20% of cases, and disease control was achieved by over 25%.

General study results and limits: Alongside interferon-beta, early blood T cell clone dynamics were reportedly the best predictor of response. Some TCR clones had been derived from tumors. These clones expanded in peripheral blood after radiotherapy plus ipilimumab.

Only in-frame clones appear in the TCRdb table, and some are missing; sequencing was by immunoSEQ multiplex PCR. The sample holds 85,000 to 90,000 clones; around 72% are singletons and the top ten take more than 12%. The study gave focal radiation plus ipilimumab CTLA-4 blockade to patients with chemo-refractory metastatic non-small-cell lung cancer. The CDR3 spans 19 residues. Deletions cut 0 bases from V and 4 bases from J, with 24 bases between. Looked up from germline, CDR1 is MNHNS and CDR2 is SASEGT. Sequenced material: peripheral blood, taken from a patient treated with radiotherapy plus ipilimumab. The chain links TRBV6-1 to TRBJ1-2; possible D gene TRBD1, 5 bases. This TCR came from a human donor with non-small cell lung cancer that progressed on radiotherapy plus ipilimumab. The CDR3 loop is CASSEALGVVTAVFYGYTF. CDR3 nucleotide sequence: TGTGCCAGCAGTGAAGCTCTGGGTGTAGTGACAGCCGTTTTCTATGGCTACACCTTC.